What follows are 9 T cell receptor beta chains derived from one specimen sequenced in a study of T cell repertoires in cytomegalovirus infection. TCRdb redid the calling of the reads with MiXCR, one entry per CDR3 protein. The table has under 500,000 distinct CDR3 sequences, about 42% seen once. These receptors' antigens are unknown. The source material was cultured PBMCs, sampled from culture after CMV antigen stimulation. The receptors here all came from a human donor in good health (CMV status not recorded). Some clones in this sample may be carry-over from other donors' samples.

This clonotype was seen at least ten times. V and J are TRBV7-8 and TRBJ2-4, with TRBD2 matching 13 bases. Germline lookup yields CDR1 SGHVS and CDR2 FQNEAQ. The length of the CDR3 is 18 residues. V was clipped by 2 bases and J by 0 bases; unmatched bases: 4. DNA for the CDR3: TGTGCCAGCAGCTTACCGGGACTAGCGGGACGAGCCAAAAACATTCAGTACTTC. Residues: CASSLPGLAGRAKNIQYF.

The table lists this clonotype with a few counts. The CDR3: CASSPAQIYGYTF. The CDR3 bases are TGTGCCAGCAGCCCGGCCCAAATCTATGGCTACACCTTC. The gene calls are TRBV12-3 or TRBV12-4 and TRBJ1-2; D gene uncertain. This CDR3 comprises 13 residues. Trimming removed 6 bases at V and 4 bases at J, with 12 bases between.

This chain's CDR3 is CASSPGSLNTQYF. Here the CDR3 DNA reads TGTGCCAGCAGCCCCGGATCCCTGAATACGCAGTATTTT. The V call is TRBV7-2, the J call TRBJ2-3; D not resolved. The CDR3 loop spans 13 amino acids. Germline V gene data show CDR1 as SGHTA and CDR2 as FQGNSA. V shed 5 bases and J shed 7 bases, with 13 bases lying between them.

This clonotype appeared a single time. The chain employs TRBV7-9 and TRBJ2-1; 7 nucleotides align to TRBD2. The germline gives CDR1 SEHNR, CDR2 FQNEAQ (reference sequence). The CDR3 has 13 residues. Here the CDR3 reads CAIGGSAYNEQFF. CDR3 DNA sequence: TGTGCAATCGGCGGGAGCGCGTACAATGAGCAGTTCTTC.

The rearrangement joins TRBV12-3 or TRBV12-4 to TRBJ2-7; no firm D call. Trimming pared 6 bases from V and 2 bases from J, leaving 14 bases between. The CDR3 contains 14 residues. This chain's CDR3 is CASRTGSLAYEQYF. CDR3 DNA sequence: TGTGCCAGCAGAACCGGGTCCCTCGCCTACGAGCAGTACTTC.

This chain links TRBV7-2 with TRBJ2-3; the D is unclear. This CDR3 spans 15 amino acids. Germline lookup yields CDR1 SGHTA and CDR2 FQGNSA. Trimming left V 0 bases short and J 3 bases short, with 10 bases between. CDR3 bases: TGTGCCAGCAGCTTAGCGAGCCTCGTGACAGATACGCAGTATTTT. Protein product: CASSLASLVTDTQYF.

This clonotype has just one count. The V and J genes are TRBV6-5 and TRBJ2-3; no clear D. This CDR3 is 14 amino acids long. V lost 2 bases to trimming and J lost 4 bases, with 10 bases between them. Germline assignment: CDR1 MNHEY and CDR2 SVGAGI. As DNA, the CDR3 is TGTGCCAGCAGTTACGACATCGGAGCAGATACGCAGTATTTT. Its translation: CASSYDIGADTQYF.

The chain employs TRBV25-1 and TRBJ1-5; D gene ambiguous. This CDR3 has 14 residues. V lost 3 bases to trimming and J lost 3 bases, with 9 bases between them. Germline assignment: CDR1 MGHDK and CDR2 SYGVNS. The chain's CDR3 is CASSEYGPNQPQHF. The DNA for the CDR3 is TGTGCCAGCAGTGAGTACGGACCCAATCAGCCCCAGCATTTT.

In DNA form, the CDR3 reads TGTGCCAGCAGCTCGCGGGCGGGATCCTACAATGAGCAGTTCTTC. Its translation: CASSSRAGSYNEQFF. This sequence joins TRBV7-2 and TRBJ2-1, with a possible D match to TRBD2 (6 bases). The V and J ends lost 4 bases and 1 base respectively, with 11 bases between them. The CDR3 is 15 residues long. Germline V gene lookup returns CDR1 SGHTA and CDR2 FQGNSA.